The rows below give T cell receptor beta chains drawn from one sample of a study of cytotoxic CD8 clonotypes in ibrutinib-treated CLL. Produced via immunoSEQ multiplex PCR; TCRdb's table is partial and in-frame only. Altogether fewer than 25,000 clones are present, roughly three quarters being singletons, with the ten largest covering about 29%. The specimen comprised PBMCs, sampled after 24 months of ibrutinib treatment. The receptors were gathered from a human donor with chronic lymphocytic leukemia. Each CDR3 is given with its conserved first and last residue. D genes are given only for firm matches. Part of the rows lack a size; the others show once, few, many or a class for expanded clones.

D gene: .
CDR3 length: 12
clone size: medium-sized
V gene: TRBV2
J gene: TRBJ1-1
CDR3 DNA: TGTGCCAGCACCCGAGGGGAGACTGAAGCTTTCTTT
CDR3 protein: CASTRGETEAFF

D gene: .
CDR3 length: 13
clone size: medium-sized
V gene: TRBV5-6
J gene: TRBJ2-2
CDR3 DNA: TGTGCCAGCAGCTCTCAGGCCCCCGGGGAGCTGTTTTTT
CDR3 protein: CASSSQAPGELFF

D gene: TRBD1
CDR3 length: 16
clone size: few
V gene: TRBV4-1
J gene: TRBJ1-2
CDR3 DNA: TGCGCCAGCAGCCAAGAGCCGGGACAGGGTCCCTATGGCTACACCTTC
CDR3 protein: CASSQEPGQGPYGYTF

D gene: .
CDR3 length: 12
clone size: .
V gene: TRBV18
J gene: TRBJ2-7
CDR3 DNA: TGTGCCAGCTCACCACAGGGCCCCGAGCAGTACTTC
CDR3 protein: CASSPQGPEQYF

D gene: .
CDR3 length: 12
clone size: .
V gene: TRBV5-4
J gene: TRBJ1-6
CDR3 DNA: TGTGCCAGCAGCTGGGATAATTCACCCCTCCACTTT
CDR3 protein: CASSWDNSPLHF

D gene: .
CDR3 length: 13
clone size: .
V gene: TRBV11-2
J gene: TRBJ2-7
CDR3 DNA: TGTGCCAGCAGCTTGGGGGTTTCCTACGAGCAGTACTTC
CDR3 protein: CASSLGVSYEQYF

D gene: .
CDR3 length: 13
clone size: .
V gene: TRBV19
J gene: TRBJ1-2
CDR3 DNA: TGTGCCAGTAGTTTAGACAGAAACTATGGCTACACCTTC
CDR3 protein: CASSLDRNYGYTF

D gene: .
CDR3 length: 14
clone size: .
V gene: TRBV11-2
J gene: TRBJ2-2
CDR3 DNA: TGTGCCAGCAGCTTACTACAGAGCACCGGGGAGCTGTTTTTT
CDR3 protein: CASSLLQSTGELFF

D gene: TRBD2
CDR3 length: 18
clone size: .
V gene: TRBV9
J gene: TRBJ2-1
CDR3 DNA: TGTGCCAGCAGCACTCGACTAGCGGGGGGCCTAACCTACAATGAGCAGTTCTTC
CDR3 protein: CASSTRLAGGLTYNEQFF

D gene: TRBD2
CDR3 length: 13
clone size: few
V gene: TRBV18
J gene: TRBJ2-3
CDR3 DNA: TGTGCCAGCTCACCGACTAGCGGGGATACGCAGTATTTT
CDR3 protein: CASSPTSGDTQYF

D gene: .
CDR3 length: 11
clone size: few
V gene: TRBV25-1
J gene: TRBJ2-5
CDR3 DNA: TGTGCCAGCACCCTACCGGAGACCCAGTACTTC
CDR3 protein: CASTLPETQYF

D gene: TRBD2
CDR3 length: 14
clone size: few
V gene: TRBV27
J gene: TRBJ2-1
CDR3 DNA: TGTGCCAGCAGTCCGGAGCTCGGACTAGCTCATCAGTTCTTC
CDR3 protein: CASSPELGLAHQFF

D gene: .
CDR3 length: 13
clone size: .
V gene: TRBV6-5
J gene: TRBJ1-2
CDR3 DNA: TGTGCCAGCAGTTACTCGTCAACCTATGGCTACACCTTC
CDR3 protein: CASSYSSTYGYTF

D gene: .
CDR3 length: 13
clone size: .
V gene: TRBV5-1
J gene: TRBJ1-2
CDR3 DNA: TGCGCCAGCAGCTTAGGGCCATCCTATGGCTACACCTTC
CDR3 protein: CASSLGPSYGYTF